This T cell receptor (beta chain) emerged from a study of graft-versus-host responses after intestinal transplantation. CDR1 and CDR2 from the germline V gene are SGHRS and YFSETQ. V was pared by 0 bases and J by 0 bases, with 6 bases between. The CDR3 covers 14 residues. Details on this clone: Its target is unknown.

Study outcomes and limitations: Circulating GvH clones peaking coincided with falling HvG clones soon after transplant.

The assay was immunoSEQ multiplex PCR, and TCRdb's table has in-frame clones only and misses some. The sample holds some 96,000 clones, about nine tenths seen once. The specimen was PBMCs, collected about 450 days after intestinal transplant. This receptor was taken from a human patient who received an intestinal transplant, so some T cells may come from the graft donor. The J gene is TRBJ1-1, the V gene TRBV5-1; weak D call: TRBD1 (5 bases). The DNA of the CDR3 is TGCGCCAGCAGCTTGGGGACACTGAACACTGAAGCTTTCTTT. Protein product: CASSLGTLNTEAFF.